The 25 T cell receptor beta chains below were found in one sample sequenced in a study of Ad26.COV2.S vaccination and SARS-CoV-2 variants. Sample treatment: some 20 received Ad26.COV2.S at low or high dose, single or two shots; 5 received placebo; per-sample allocation not given. Collection of the samples took place on day 63 after the first injection of vaccine or placebo. TCRdb keeps only in-frame clones here, not all; method: immunoSEQ multiplex PCR. Found here are 430,000 or so clones, 90% of them singletons; the top ten hold 12%. Here the sequenced sample was peripheral blood, taken in a trial of Ad26.COV2.S vaccine versus placebo. The receptors were gathered from a person between 18 and 65 years old who received the Ad26.COV2.S COVID-19 vaccine or a placebo.

In DNA form, the CDR3 reads TGTGCCTGGAGTCACGGACTTAGCAATCAGCCCCAGCATTTT. This codes for CAWSHGLSNQPQHF. The chain links TRBV30 to TRBJ1-5; no firm D call. This CDR3 has 14 residues. Germline lookup yields CDR1 GTSNPN and CDR2 SVGIG (reference sequence). Deletions cut 2 bases from V and 0 bases from J, with 8 bases between.

V and J are TRBV29-1 and TRBJ2-3; 9 bases match TRBD2. V was clipped by 4 bases and J by 0 bases; unmatched bases: 8. Germline CDR1 is SQVTM and CDR2 is ANQGSEA. There are 16 residues in the CDR3. CDR3 nucleotide sequence: TGCAGCGTTGTGATGCTAGCGGGGAGTAGCACAGATACGCAGTATTTT. This translates into CSVVMLAGSSTDTQYF.

Turning to this clone: The sample contains more than one DNA sequence encoding this CDR3. The gene calls are TRBV27 and TRBJ2-7; TRBD1 agrees at 11 bases. CDR3 length equals 14 residues. Germline trimming cut 4 bases from V and 3 bases from J; bases unmatched to any gene: 2. Germline CDR1 MNHEY, CDR2 SMNVEV (reference sequence). The CDR3 spells CASSSGTGGYEQYF. Written as DNA, the CDR3 is TGTGCCAGCAGTTCGGGGACAGGGGGCTACGAGCAGTACTTC.

J is TRBJ2-1 and V is TRBV5-1; TRBD2 aligns across 10 bases. The CDR3 length is 16 residues. Germline V gives CDR1 SGHRS, CDR2 YFSETQ. V lost 5 bases and J lost 7; bases outside the gene matches: 12. The CDR3 DNA reads TGCGCCAGCAGAGGGAATGTAGCGGGAGGTTTGAATGAGCAGTTCTTC. Translating gives CASRGNVAGGLNEQFF. Drawing the rest from reference TRBV5-1 and TRBJ2-1, the complete variable domain is KAGVTQTPRYLIKTRGQQVTLSCSPISGHRSVSWYQQTPGQGLQFLFEYFSETQRNKGNFPGRFSGRQFSNSRSEMNVSTLELGDSALYLCASRGNVAGGLNEQFFGPGTRLTVL.

V and J are TRBV5-4 and TRBJ1-6, with 7 bases aligning to TRBD1. CDR3 length: 16 amino acids. V lost 4 bases, J lost 7 bases, and 11 bases stayed unmatched. Germline V gene sequence: CDR1 SGHNT, CDR2 YYREEE (reference sequence). CDR3 coding DNA: TGTGCCAGCAGCGGGAAAAGGACAGGTGCAAATTCACCCCTCCACTTT. It codes for CASSGKRTGANSPLHF.

The chain combines TRBV6-5 with TRBJ2-1, with TRBD2 matching over 10 bases. Germline V gene sequence: CDR1 MNHEY, CDR2 SVGAGI. The CDR3 spans 14 residues. V lost 2 bases and J lost 7; bases outside the gene matches: 2. The CDR3 DNA reads as TGTGCCAGCAGTTACGGACTAGCGGCAAATGAGCAGTTCTTC. This sequence encodes CASSYGLAANEQFF.

The rearrangement links TRBV7-3 to TRBJ2-1; 10 bases map to TRBD2. The trim removed 5 bases at V and 2 bases at J, leaving 3 bases unmatched. CDR1 and CDR2 (germline): SGHTA, FQGTGA. CDR3 length equals 15 residues. The CDR3 region is CASSHGTSAYNEQFF. In DNA form, the CDR3 reads TGTGCCAGCAGCCACGGGACTAGCGCCTACAATGAGCAGTTCTTC.

The chain links TRBV5-4 to TRBJ1-2; TRBD1 is a possible D gene (5 bases). Trimming stripped 0 bases from V and 8 bases from J, with 11 bases between. Germline CDR1 and CDR2: SGHNT and YYREEE (reference sequence). The CDR3 has 13 amino acids. The CDR3 loop reads CASSLVGGTGYTF. The CDR3 DNA is TGTGCCAGCAGCTTGGTTGGGGGAACCGGCTACACCTTC.

The gene calls are TRBV6-5 and TRBJ1-2; tentative D call: TRBD1 (6 bases). The CDR3 contains 13 residues. Germline CDR1 MNHEY, CDR2 SVGAGI. V gave up 6 bases and J gave up 7 bases, with 15 bases separating them. CDR3 sequence reads: CASSLSRGPGYTF. As DNA, the CDR3 is TGTGCCAGCAGCTTATCCAGGGGTCCTGGCTACACCTTC.

The chain combines TRBV7-9 with TRBJ2-7; 9 nucleotides agree with TRBD2. V was pared by 5 bases and J by 5 bases, with 13 bases of the junction left unmatched. Germline CDR1 reads SEHNR; CDR2 reads FQNEAQ (reference sequence). CDR3 length equals 16 residues. CDR3 region: CASSPPGLAGANEQYF. The CDR3 DNA follows: TGTGCCAGCAGCCCGCCCGGTTTAGCGGGAGCTAACGAGCAGTACTTC.

This sequence joins TRBV30 and TRBJ2-1; no definite D call. V lost 2 bases and J lost 3, with 8 bases in between. CDR3 length: 13 amino acids. Germline CDR1 reads GTSNPN; CDR2 reads SVGIG (reference sequence). This chain's CDR3 is CAWSPRVYNEQFF. The CDR3 DNA reads as TGTGCCTGGAGTCCTAGGGTCTACAATGAGCAGTTCTTC.

The table lists this clone with a few counts. The chain links TRBV28 to TRBJ1-5; tentative D call: TRBD1 (6 bases). The CDR3 contains 14 residues. Germline V gene lookup returns CDR1 MDHEN and CDR2 SYDVKM. The germline V and J ends were trimmed by 7 bases and 7 bases, with 17 bases remaining between them. The CDR3 region is CASTTGGLGQPQHF. CDR3 sequence (DNA): TGTGCCAGCACCACGGGGGGGCTTGGACAGCCCCAGCATTTT.

The rearrangement uses TRBV5-6 and TRBJ2-1; D possibly uses TRBD1 or TRBD2 (5 bases each). Per the germline V gene, CDR1 is SGHDT and CDR2 is YYEEEE. V lost 6 bases, J lost 10 bases, and 17 bases lay in between. The CDR3 has 13 residues. CDR3 nucleotide sequence: TGTGCCAGCACACAAGGGACCTTCTTGGAGCAGTTCTTC. Protein product: CASTQGTFLEQFF.

V gene TRBV7-9 combines with J gene TRBJ2-2, with D unresolved. This CDR3 region has 14 residues. Germline values: CDR1 SEHNR, CDR2 FQNEAQ (reference sequence). Trimming removed 5 bases from V and 4 bases from J, with 11 bases in between. The CDR3 is CASSPPVSTGELFF. The DNA for the CDR3 is TGTGCCAGCAGCCCACCCGTAAGCACCGGGGAGCTGTTTTTT. Using reference TRBV7-9 and TRBJ2-2 for the parts outside the CDR3, the full variable domain is DTGVSQNPRHKITKRGQNVTFRCDPISEHNRLYWYRQTLGQGPEFLTYFQNEAQLEKSRLLSDRFSAERPKGSFSTLEIQRTEQGDSAMYLCASSPPVSTGELFFGEGSRLTVL.

The table lists this clone with a few counts. The chain combines TRBV4-1 with TRBJ1-6; no reliable D call. Per the germline V gene, CDR1 is MGHRA and CDR2 is YSYEKL. This CDR3 is built from 15 residues. V lost 0 bases to trimming and J lost 3 bases, with 6 bases between them. The CDR3 reads CASSQDSGYNSPLHF. CDR3 DNA: TGCGCCAGCAGCCAAGATTCAGGCTATAATTCACCCCTCCACTTT.

The V and J genes are TRBV5-1 and TRBJ2-1, with a weak D call TRBD2 (6 bases). Germline values: CDR1 SGHRS, CDR2 YFSETQ. The CDR3 spans 15 residues. Trimming cost V 3 bases and J 8 bases, with 18 bases left between them. The chain's CDR3 is CASSSRDGGRDEQFF. CDR3 DNA sequence: TGCGCCAGCAGCTCAAGGGACGGGGGTCGGGATGAGCAGTTCTTC.

The chain carries TRBV18 and TRBJ2-2; 9 nucleotides agree with TRBD2. The CDR3 contains 16 residues. With 2 bases clipped from V and 4 bases from J, the junction kept 5 bases outside the gene matches. CDR1 is KGHSH and CDR2 is LQKENI in the germline V gene. The CDR3 here is CASSPKASGTTGELFF. The CDR3 nucleotides are TGTGCCAGCTCACCAAAGGCTAGCGGGACCACCGGGGAGCTGTTTTTT. Filled out from reference TRBV18 and TRBJ2-2, the complete variable domain reads NAGVMQNPRHLVRRRGQEARLRCSPMKGHSHVYWYRQLPEEGLKFMVYLQKENIIDESGMPKERFSAEFPKEGPSILRIQQVVRGDSAAYFCASSPKASGTTGELFFGEGSRLTVL.

The chain combines TRBV4-1 with TRBJ1-3, with TRBD1 identical over 8 bases. CDR3 length: 15 amino acids. Germline CDR1 MGHRA, CDR2 YSYEKL. Trimming took 2 bases from V and 3 from J; bases not matched to a gene: 3. This CDR3 is CASSQPGGFGNTIYF. The CDR3 DNA follows: TGCGCCAGCAGCCAACCAGGGGGCTTTGGAAACACCATATATTTT.

The CDR3, as DNA: TGTGCCAGCAGCTTATGGGGCGGGAAGAATGAGCAGTTCTTC. This translates into CASSLWGGKNEQFF. V and J are TRBV7-2 and TRBJ2-1; D may be TRBD2 (6 bases). There are 14 residues in the CDR3. The V end was cut by 2 bases, the J end by 7 bases, with 12 bases between. Germline CDR1 and CDR2: SGHTA and FQGNSA. The entire variable domain, with the rest obtained from reference TRBV7-2 and TRBJ2-1, is as follows: GAGVSQSPSNKVTEKGKDVELRCDPISGHTALYWYRQSLGQGLEFLIYFQGNSAPDKSGLPSDRFSAERTGGSVSTLTIQRTQQEDSAVYLCASSLWGGKNEQFFGPGTRLTVL.

The V call is TRBV3-1 (or the pseudogene TRBV3-2), the J call TRBJ2-1, with 7 bases identical to TRBD2. From germline, CDR1 is LGHDT and CDR2 YNNKEL (reference sequence). V trimming: 1 base; J trimming: 4 bases; junction bases outside the gene matches: 1. This CDR3 region has 14 residues. The CDR3 spells CASSQGTSYNEQFF. In nucleotides, the CDR3 is TGTGCCAGCAGCCAAGGGACTAGTTACAATGAGCAGTTCTTC.

The rearrangement uses TRBV12-5 and TRBJ2-5; 12 bases map to TRBD1. The CDR3 extends over 16 amino acids. The ends lost 5 bases at V and 0 bases at J; junction bases unmatched: 4. Germline assignment: CDR1 LGHNT and CDR2 FRNRAP. In nucleotides, the CDR3 is TGTGCTAGTGGTCCCGGGACAGGGGGCTACCAAGAGACCCAGTACTTC. It translates to CASGPGTGGYQETQYF.

The chain links TRBV15 to TRBJ2-2; D may be TRBD1 (5 bases). Germline CDR1 and CDR2: LNHNV and YYDKDF (reference sequence). This CDR3 is 15 amino acids long. With 0 bases removed from V and 6 bases from J, the gap between germline ends came to 11 bases. CDR3 in amino acids: CATSRDSIGAGELFF. CDR3 nucleotides: TGTGCCACCAGCAGAGATAGTATAGGGGCCGGGGAGCTGTTTTTT.

This clone was seen a single time. V is TRBV30 and J is TRBJ1-2; the D is unclear. Germline CDR1 GTSNPN, CDR2 SVGIG (reference sequence). The CDR3 extends over 12 amino acids. The V gene lost 3 bases and the J gene lost 3 bases, with 8 bases spanning the gap. The CDR3 loop is CAWRWRDYGYTF. The DNA for the CDR3 is TGTGCCTGGAGGTGGAGGGACTATGGCTACACCTTC.

The genes are TRBV7-6 and TRBJ2-5, with 10 bases aligning to TRBD2. CDR1 is SGHVS and CDR2 is FNYEAQ in the germline V gene. CDR3 length: 17 amino acids. Trimming took 5 bases from V and 7 from J; bases not matched to a gene: 16. CDR3 loop: CASSLPERTSGPRTQYF. The DNA of the CDR3 is TGTGCCAGCAGCCTGCCCGAACGGACTAGCGGTCCAAGGACCCAGTACTTC.

The V and J genes are TRBV6-5 and TRBJ2-1; 8 positions match TRBD1. Germline assignment: CDR1 MNHEY and CDR2 SVGAGI. The V gene end was trimmed by 6 bases and the J gene end by 8 bases; junction bases not matched to a gene: 6. The CDR3 is made up of 13 amino acids. The chain's CDR3 is CASSRTGIDEQFF. The DNA of the CDR3 is TGTGCCAGCAGCCGGACAGGGATCGATGAGCAGTTCTTC.